This T cell receptor beta chain was retrieved from a study of blood T cell repertoires in COVID-19. Study context: COVID-19 samples, acute and convalescent, were from the United States, Italy and Spain. PBMCs, B-cell-depleted T cells, or T cells were the source of the cDNA or gDNA that made up the material.

The CDR3 runs 21 residues. From germline, CDR1 is LNHNV and CDR2 YYDKDF (reference sequence). With 0 bases clipped from V and 0 bases from J, the junction kept 16 bases outside the gene matches. In the source study's methods: Reference gene primers were amplified, and this amplification served to estimate nucleated cell counts. TCRdb keeps only in-frame clones here, not all; method: immunoSEQ multiplex PCR. That table supplies the V and J calls and clone size; D and trimming were determined from the DNA. The sample holds 210,000 or so clones, over 75% seen once. This TCR was sampled from a man aged 40-50 years with active or convalescent COVID-19. The rearrangement links TRBV15 to TRBJ1-4, with TRBD1 matching 7 bases. The sample comprised peripheral blood. CDR3 sequence: CATSRDSTYGQAKTTNEKLFF. The CDR3 DNA reads TGTGCCACCAGCAGAGATAGTACCTACGGACAGGCAAAGACAACTAATGAAAAACTGTTTTTT.